This T cell receptor (beta chain) was retrieved from a study of PD-1 blockade in classical Hodgkin lymphoma. Study in general: Nivolumab dosed at 3 mg/kg went to patients intravenously every 2 weeks. The study, taken as a whole, reports: Researchers reported that CD4+ TCR diversity, though not CD8+, rose significantly by C4D1.

With respect to this clone: The antigen remains undetermined.

Trimming removed 0 bases from V and 2 bases from J, with 8 bases in between. Looked up from germline, CDR1 is LNHNV and CDR2 is YYDKDF (reference sequence). The CDR3 sequence is 14 residues long. Time point here: cycle 4 day 1 (C4D1), after less than seven weeks of nivolumab. Autologous stem cell transplantation was followed by relapse in every patient, and brentuximab vedotin exposure varied. The protocol was immunoSEQ multiplex PCR, while the TCRdb copy is restricted to in-frame clones and leaves out a portion. Here the sample spans 46,000 or so clones, around 78% being singletons. The chain uses TRBV15 and TRBJ2-7, with D unclear. The source is a human donor with classical Hodgkin lymphoma. The source material was peripheral blood mononuclear cells (PBMCs), sampled before the fourth cycle of nivolumab. This CDR3 is CATSRDLGTYEQYF. The CDR3 bases are TGTGCCACCAGCAGAGACTTGGGCACCTACGAGCAGTACTTC.